A selection of T cell receptor beta chains follows, all from one sample in a study of kidney transplant recipient with SARS-CoV-2 infection. TCRdb recomputed calls from the reads with MiXCR, one row per CDR3 protein. This table has about 240,000 distinct CDR3 sequences, around 26% appearing once. Sample: a blood sample, taken at baseline and between days 110 and 120 from a kidney transplant recipient. The source of these receptors is a male patient aged 30 to 40 who had COVID-19 and was a kidney transplant recipient. The graft donor may account for some of the T cells. The CDR3 runs from the conserved cysteine through the conserved F or W. A D gene is named only where the DNA matches it firmly. Sizes are listed as how often the clone was seen (once, few, many) or a class if it is expanded.

many | . | TRBJ1-2 | TRBV29-1 | CSVEKGSNDGYTF | TGCAGCGTTGAAAAGGGATCTAACGATGGCTACACCTTC
many | TRBD1 | TRBJ1-2 | TRBV7-9 | CASSPKRRFGTGGGDYGYTF | TGTGCCAGCAGCCCAAAGCGGCGTTTCGGGACAGGGGGCGGTGACTATGGCTACACCTTC
many | . | TRBJ1-1 | TRBV7-9 | CASSPRVEGRITEAFF | TGTGCCAGCAGCCCACGGGTTGAGGGGAGGATCACTGAAGCTTTCTTT
many | TRBD2 | TRBJ2-3 | TRBV20-1 | CSAQSSKREEGTSTDTQYF | TGCAGTGCCCAATCCTCCAAGCGGGAGGAGGGCACTAGCACAGATACGCAGTATTTT
many | . | TRBJ2-7 | TRBV28 | CASSFGTARSSYEQYF | TGTGCCAGCAGTTTCGGTACGGCGAGGAGTTCCTACGAGCAGTACTTC
many | . | TRBJ1-1 | TRBV7-8 | CASSPRDPGAAEAFF | TGTGCCAGCAGCCCAAGAGACCCTGGAGCCGCTGAAGCTTTCTTT
many | . | TRBJ1-1 | TRBV5-6 | CASSPGRTEAFF | TGTGCCAGCAGCCCGGGGAGAACTGAAGCTTTCTTT
many | . | TRBJ1-2 | TRBV7-6 | CASSCLTESRKTYGYTF | TGTGCCAGCAGCTGTTTGACTGAATCTCGAAAGACCTATGGCTACACCTTC
few | . | TRBJ2-3 | TRBV24-1 | CATSGSGHPSTDTQYF | TGTGCCACCAGTGGTTCGGGCCATCCTAGCACAGATACGCAGTATTTT
many | . | TRBJ2-2 | TRBV3-1 | CASSWRTPISGLTGELFF | TGTGCCAGCAGCTGGCGAACTCCCATTTCAGGCTTGACCGGGGAGCTGTTTTTT
many | . | TRBJ1-2 | TRBV11-3 | CASSSTRKGGNYGYTF | TGTGCCAGCAGCTCAACTCGAAAGGGGGGGAACTATGGCTACACCTTC
few | . | TRBJ1-1 | TRBV7-6 | CASSLVEQAEAFF | TGTGCCAGCAGCTTAGTTGAGCAGGCGGAAGCTTTCTTT
many | . | TRBJ2-3 | TRBV6-1 | CASSELATSSTDTQYF | TGTGCCAGCAGTGAATTGGCCACAAGCAGCACAGATACGCAGTATTTT
many | TRBD1 | TRBJ1-2 | TRBV29-1 | CSVKSGQGLHIYTF | TGCAGCGTAAAAAGTGGACAGGGACTTCATATCTACACCTTC
many | TRBD1 | TRBJ1-3 | TRBV7-8 | CASSPQTSRGQNTIYF | TGTGCCAGCAGCCCGCAGACAAGCAGGGGGCAAAACACCATATATTTT
many | . | TRBJ1-5 | TRBV28 | CASSLMEGKRNQPQHF | TGTGCCAGCAGTTTAATGGAGGGCAAACGCAATCAGCCCCAGCATTTT